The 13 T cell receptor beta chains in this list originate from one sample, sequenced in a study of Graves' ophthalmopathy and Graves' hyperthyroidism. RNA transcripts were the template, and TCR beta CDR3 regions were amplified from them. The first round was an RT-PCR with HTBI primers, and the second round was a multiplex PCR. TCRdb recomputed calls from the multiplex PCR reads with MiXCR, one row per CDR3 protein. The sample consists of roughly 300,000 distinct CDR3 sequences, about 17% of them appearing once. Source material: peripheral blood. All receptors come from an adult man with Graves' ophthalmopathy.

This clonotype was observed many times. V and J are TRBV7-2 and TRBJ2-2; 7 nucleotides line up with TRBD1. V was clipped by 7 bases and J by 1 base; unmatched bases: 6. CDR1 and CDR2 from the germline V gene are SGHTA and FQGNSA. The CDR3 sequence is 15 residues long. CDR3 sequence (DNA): TGTGCCAGCACCGACAGGGCGATGAACACCGGGGAGCTGTTTTTT. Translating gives CASTDRAMNTGELFF.

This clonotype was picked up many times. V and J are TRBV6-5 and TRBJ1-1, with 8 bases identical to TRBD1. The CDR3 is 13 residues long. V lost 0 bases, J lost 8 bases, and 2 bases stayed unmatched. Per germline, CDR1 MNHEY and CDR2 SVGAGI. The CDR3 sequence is CASSYSGDREAFF. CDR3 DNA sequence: TGTGCCAGCAGTTACTCTGGGGACAGGGAAGCTTTCTTT.

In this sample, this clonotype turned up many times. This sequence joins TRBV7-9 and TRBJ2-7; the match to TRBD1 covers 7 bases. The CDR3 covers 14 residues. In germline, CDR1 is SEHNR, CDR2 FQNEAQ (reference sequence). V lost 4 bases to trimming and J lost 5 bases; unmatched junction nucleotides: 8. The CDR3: CASSWNRGYNEQYF. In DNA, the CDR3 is TGTGCCAGCAGCTGGAACAGGGGTTACAACGAGCAGTACTTC.

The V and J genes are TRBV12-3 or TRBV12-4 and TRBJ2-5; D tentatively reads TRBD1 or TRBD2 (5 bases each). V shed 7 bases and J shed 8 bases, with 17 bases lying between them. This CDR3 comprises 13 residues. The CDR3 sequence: CASTIGAVGTQYF. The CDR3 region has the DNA TGTGCCAGCACCATCGGGGCGGTGGGAACCCAGTACTTC.

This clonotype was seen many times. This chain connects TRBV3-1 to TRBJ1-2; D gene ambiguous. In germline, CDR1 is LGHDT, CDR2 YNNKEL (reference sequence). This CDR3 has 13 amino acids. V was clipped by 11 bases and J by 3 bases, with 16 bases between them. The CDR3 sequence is CAVAGSSDYGYTF. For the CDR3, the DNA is TGTGCCGTGGCCGGGTCGTCGGACTATGGCTACACCTTC.

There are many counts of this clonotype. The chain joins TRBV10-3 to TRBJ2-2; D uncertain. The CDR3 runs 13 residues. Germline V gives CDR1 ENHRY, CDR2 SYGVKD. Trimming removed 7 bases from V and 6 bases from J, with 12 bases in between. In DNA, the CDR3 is TGTGCCATCACCGAGCCCGCAGCCGGGGAGCTGTTTTTT. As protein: CAITEPAAGELFF.

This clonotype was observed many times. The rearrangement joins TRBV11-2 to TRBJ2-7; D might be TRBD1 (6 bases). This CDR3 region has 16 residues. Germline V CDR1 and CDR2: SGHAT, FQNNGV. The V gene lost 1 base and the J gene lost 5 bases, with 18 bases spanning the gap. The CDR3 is CASSLGAQGKFDEQYF. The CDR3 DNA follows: TGTGCCAGCAGCTTAGGAGCTCAGGGGAAGTTCGACGAGCAGTACTTC.

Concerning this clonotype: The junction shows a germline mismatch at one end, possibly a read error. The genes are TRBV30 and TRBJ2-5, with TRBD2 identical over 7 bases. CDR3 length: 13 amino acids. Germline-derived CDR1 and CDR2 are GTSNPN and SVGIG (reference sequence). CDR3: CACRASGQETQYF. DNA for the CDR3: TGTGCCTGTAGGGCTAGCGGACAAGAGACACAGTACTTC.

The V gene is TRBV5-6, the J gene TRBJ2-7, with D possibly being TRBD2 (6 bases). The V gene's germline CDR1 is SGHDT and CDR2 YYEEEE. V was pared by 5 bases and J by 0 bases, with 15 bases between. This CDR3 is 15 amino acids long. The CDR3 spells CASSSTSSFSYEQYF. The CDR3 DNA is TGTGCCAGCAGTTCCACTAGCTCTTTCTCCTACGAGCAGTACTTC.

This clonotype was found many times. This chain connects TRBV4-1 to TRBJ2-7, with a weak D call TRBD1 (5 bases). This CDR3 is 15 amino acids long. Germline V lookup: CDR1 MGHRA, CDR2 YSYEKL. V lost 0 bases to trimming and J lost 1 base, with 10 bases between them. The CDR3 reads CASSQEQDGSYEQYF. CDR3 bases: TGCGCCAGCAGCCAAGAACAGGACGGATCCTACGAGCAGTACTTC.

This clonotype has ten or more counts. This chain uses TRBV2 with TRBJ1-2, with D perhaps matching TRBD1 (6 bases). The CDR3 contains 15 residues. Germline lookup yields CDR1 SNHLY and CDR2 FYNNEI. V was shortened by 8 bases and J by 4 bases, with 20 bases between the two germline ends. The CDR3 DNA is TGTGCCAGCCAGATACAGGGAACTACGGGCTATGGCTACACCTTC. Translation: CASQIQGTTGYGYTF.

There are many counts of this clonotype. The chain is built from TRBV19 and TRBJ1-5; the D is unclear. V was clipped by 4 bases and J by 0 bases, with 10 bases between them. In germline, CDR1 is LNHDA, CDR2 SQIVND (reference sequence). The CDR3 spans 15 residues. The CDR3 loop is CASSTRGYSNQPQHF. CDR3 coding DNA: TGTGCCAGTAGTACGCGAGGTTATAGCAATCAGCCCCAGCATTTT. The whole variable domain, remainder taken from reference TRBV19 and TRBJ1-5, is DGGITQSPKYLFRKEGQNVTLSCEQNLNHDAMYWYRQDPGQGLRLIYYSQIVNDFQKGDIAEGYSVSREKKESFPLTVTSAQKNPTAFYLCASSTRGYSNQPQHFGDGTRLSIL.

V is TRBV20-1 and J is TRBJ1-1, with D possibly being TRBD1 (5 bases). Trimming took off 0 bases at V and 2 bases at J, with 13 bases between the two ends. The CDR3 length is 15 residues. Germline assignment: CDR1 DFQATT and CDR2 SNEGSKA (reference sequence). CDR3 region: CSAREAGRANTEAFF. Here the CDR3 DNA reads TGCAGTGCTAGAGAAGCGGGCAGGGCTAACACTGAAGCTTTCTTT.